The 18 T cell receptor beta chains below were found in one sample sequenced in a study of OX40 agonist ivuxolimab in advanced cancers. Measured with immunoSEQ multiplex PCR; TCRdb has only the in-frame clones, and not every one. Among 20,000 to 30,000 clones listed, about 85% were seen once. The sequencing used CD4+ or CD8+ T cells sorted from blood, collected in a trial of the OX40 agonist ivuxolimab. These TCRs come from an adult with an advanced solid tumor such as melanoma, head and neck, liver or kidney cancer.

The CDR3 sequence is CASSYSITVGANVLTF. The CDR3 bases are TGTGCCAGCAGTTACTCGATTACGGTTGGGGCCAACGTCCTGACTTTC. This rearrangement joins TRBV6-6 to TRBJ2-6; D unclear. This CDR3 region has 16 residues. Trimming took 0 bases from V and 3 from J, leaving 9 bases between them. The germline gives CDR1 MNHNY, CDR2 SVGAGI (reference sequence).

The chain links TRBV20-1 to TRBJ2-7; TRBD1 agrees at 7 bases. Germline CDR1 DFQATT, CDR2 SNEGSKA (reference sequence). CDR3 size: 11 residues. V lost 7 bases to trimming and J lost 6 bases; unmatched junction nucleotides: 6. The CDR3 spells CSVQGVGEQYF. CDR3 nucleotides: TGCAGTGTTCAGGGGGTCGGCGAGCAGTACTTC.

CDR3 in amino acids: CASKTSGGRRSPYEQYF. DNA of the CDR3: TGTGCCAGCAAGACTAGCGGGGGCCGGCGCTCTCCTTACGAGCAGTACTTC. V and J are TRBV28 and TRBJ2-7, with 12 bases that match TRBD2. The V gene end was trimmed by 7 bases and the J gene end by 4 bases; junction bases not matched to a gene: 14. The length of the CDR3 is 17 residues. Germline-derived CDR1 and CDR2 are MDHEN and SYDVKM.

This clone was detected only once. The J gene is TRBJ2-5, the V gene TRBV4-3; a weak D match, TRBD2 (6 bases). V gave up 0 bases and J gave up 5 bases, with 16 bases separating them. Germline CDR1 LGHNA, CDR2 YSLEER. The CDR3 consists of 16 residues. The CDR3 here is CASSQEIGGFGETQYF. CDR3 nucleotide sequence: TGCGCCAGCAGCCAAGAAATCGGGGGATTCGGGGAGACCCAGTACTTC.

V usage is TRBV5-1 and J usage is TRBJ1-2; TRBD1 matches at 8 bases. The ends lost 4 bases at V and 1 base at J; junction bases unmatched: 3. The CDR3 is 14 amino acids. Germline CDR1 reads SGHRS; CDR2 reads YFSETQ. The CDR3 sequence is CASSPDRGNYGYTF. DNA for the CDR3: TGCGCCAGCAGCCCTGACAGGGGTAACTATGGCTACACCTTC.

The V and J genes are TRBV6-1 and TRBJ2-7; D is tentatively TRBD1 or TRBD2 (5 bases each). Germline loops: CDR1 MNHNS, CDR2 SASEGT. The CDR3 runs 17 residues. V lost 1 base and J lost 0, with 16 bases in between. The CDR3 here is CASSEVGTAASSYEQYF. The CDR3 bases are TGTGCCAGCAGTGAAGTCGGGACGGCAGCGAGCTCCTACGAGCAGTACTTC.

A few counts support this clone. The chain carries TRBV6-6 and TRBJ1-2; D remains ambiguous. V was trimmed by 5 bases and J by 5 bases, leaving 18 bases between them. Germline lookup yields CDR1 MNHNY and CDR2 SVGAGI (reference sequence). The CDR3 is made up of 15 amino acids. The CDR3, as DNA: TGTGCCAGCAGTCGAGAGTACCGGGCCTCTTATGGCTACACCTTC. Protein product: CASSREYRASYGYTF.

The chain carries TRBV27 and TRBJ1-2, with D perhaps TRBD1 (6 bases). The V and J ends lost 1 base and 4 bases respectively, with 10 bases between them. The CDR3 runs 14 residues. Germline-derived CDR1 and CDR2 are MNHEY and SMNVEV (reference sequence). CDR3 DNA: TGTGCCAGCAGTTTATTCCCGGACAGCTATGGCTACACCTTC. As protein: CASSLFPDSYGYTF.

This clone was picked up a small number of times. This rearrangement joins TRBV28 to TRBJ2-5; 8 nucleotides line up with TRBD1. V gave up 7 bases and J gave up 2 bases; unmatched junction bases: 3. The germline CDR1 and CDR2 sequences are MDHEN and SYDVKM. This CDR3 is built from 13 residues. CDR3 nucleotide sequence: TGTGCCAGCAAGGACAGGGTGCAAGAGACCCAGTACTTC. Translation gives CASKDRVQETQYF.

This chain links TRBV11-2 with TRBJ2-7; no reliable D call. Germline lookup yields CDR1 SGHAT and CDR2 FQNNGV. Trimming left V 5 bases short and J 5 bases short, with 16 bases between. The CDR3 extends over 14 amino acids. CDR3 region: CASSPTGPPDEQYF. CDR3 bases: TGTGCCAGCAGCCCGACCGGACCCCCCGACGAGCAGTACTTC.

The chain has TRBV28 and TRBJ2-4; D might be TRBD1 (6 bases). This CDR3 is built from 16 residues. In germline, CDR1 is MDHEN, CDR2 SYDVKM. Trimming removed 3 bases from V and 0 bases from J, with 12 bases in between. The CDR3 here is CASSFEGHIAKNIQYF. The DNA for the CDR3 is TGTGCCAGCAGTTTCGAGGGACACATAGCCAAAAACATTCAGTACTTC.

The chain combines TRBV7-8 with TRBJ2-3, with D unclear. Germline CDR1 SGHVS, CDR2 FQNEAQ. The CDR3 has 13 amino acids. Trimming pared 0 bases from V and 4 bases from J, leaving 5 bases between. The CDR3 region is CASSLAGPDTQYF. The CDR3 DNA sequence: TGTGCCAGCAGCTTAGCGGGCCCAGATACGCAGTATTTT.

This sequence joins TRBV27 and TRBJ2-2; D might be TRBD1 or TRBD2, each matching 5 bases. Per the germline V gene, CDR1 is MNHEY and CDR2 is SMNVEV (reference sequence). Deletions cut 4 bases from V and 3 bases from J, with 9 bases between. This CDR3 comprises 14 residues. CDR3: CASSWGFYTGELFF. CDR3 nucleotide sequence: TGTGCCAGCAGTTGGGGGTTTTACACCGGGGAGCTGTTTTTT.

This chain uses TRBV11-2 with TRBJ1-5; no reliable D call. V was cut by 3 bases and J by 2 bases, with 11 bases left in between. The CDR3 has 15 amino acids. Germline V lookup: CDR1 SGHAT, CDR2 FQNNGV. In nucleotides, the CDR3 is TGTGCCAGCAGCTTCGGTCCCAACGGCAATCAGCCCCAGCATTTT. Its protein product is CASSFGPNGNQPQHF.

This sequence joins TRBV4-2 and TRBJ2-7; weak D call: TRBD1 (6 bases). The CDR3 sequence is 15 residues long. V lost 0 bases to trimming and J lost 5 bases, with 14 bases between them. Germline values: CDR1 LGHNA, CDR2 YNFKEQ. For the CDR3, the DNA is TGTGCCAGCAGCCAAGAATGGTCTGGGGGCCACGAGCAGTACTTC. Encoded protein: CASSQEWSGGHEQYF.

CDR3 sequence: CASSPDRGYEQYF. The CDR3, as DNA: TGTGCCAGCAGCCCGGACAGGGGTTACGAGCAGTACTTC. V gene TRBV4-2 combines with J gene TRBJ2-7; 9 nucleotides match TRBD1. V was pared by 4 bases and J by 4 bases, with 2 bases of the junction left unmatched. Germline CDR1 is LGHNA and CDR2 is YNFKEQ. This CDR3 contains 13 residues.

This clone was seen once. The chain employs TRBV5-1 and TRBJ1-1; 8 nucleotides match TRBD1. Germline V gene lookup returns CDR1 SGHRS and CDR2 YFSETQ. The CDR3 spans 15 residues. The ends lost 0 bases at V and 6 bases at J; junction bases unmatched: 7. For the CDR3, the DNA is TGCGCCAGCAGCTTGGGGGGGACAGGATACGCTGAAGCTTTCTTT. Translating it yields CASSLGGTGYAEAFF.

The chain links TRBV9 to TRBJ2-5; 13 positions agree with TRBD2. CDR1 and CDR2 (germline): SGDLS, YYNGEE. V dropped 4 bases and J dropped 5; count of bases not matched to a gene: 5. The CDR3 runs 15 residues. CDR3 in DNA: TGTGCCAGCAGCCCGGGGACTAGCGGGGAGGAGACCCAGTACTTC. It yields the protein CASSPGTSGEETQYF. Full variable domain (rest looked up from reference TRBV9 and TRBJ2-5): DSGVTQTPKHLITATGQRVTLRCSPRSGDLSVYWYQQSLDQGLQFLIQYYNGEERAKGNILERFSAQQFPDLHSELNLSSLELGDSALYFCASSPGTSGEETQYFGPGTRLLVL.